This TCR beta chain originates from a study of beta chain features in type 1 diabetes. Expressed TCRB transcripts got sequenced, as all isolated RNA was reverse transcribed. Data came from immunoSEQ multiplex PCR; TCRdb stores just in-frame clones and leaves some out. The sample yields around 310,000 clones, roughly 14% seen once. Findings and caveats of the study: Type 1 diabetes patients had TCRB CDR3s that were shorter (moderately but significantly so) in all four CD4+ subsets.

The CDR3 totals 14 residues. Per the germline V gene, CDR1 is KGHSY and CDR2 is FQNENV. The V and J ends lost 0 bases and 5 bases respectively, with 10 bases between them. Remarks on this clone: Antigen specificity is unknown.

The chain recombines TRBV16 with TRBJ2-5; D might be TRBD1 (5 bases). Sequences were obtained from naive CD4+ T cells from blood. The TCR sequence derives from a woman aged 18 to 35 with type 1 diabetes. In nucleotides, the CDR3 is TGTGCCAGCAGCCAATCAGGGGCCGGGGAGACCCAGTACTTC. Encoded protein: CASSQSGAGETQYF.